These 23 T cell receptor beta chains originate from one sample sequenced in a study of graft-versus-host responses after intestinal transplantation. Sequencing was performed with immunoSEQ multiplex PCR; in TCRdb, only in-frame clones are kept and a portion is missing. This table holds around 67,000 clones, 84% found once. Their antigens are not known. Sequences were derived from unstimulated CD4+ T cells sorted from spleen or lymph node cells, sampled before transplant. These receptors all stem from a human donor who was the organ donor for an intestinal transplant.

This sequence joins TRBV28 and TRBJ2-2, with 7 bases fitting TRBD1. Trimming at V came to 5 bases and at J to 7 bases, leaving 10 bases not matched to a gene. Germline V gene lookup returns CDR1 MDHEN and CDR2 SYDVKM. CDR3 length equals 15 residues. This CDR3 is CASSLGTVGNGELFF. CDR3 DNA: TGTGCCAGCAGTCTGGGGACAGTGGGGAACGGGGAGCTGTTTTTT.

The chain employs TRBV4-1 and TRBJ2-3; 7 bases are a match to TRBD1. The CDR3 has 18 residues. V lost 4 bases, J lost 1 base, and 14 bases stayed unmatched. Germline lookup yields CDR1 MGHRA and CDR2 YSYEKL. The CDR3 here is CASSPAKGDRDRTDTQYF. The CDR3 DNA reads TGCGCCAGCAGCCCCGCTAAGGGAGACAGGGACCGCACAGATACGCAGTATTTT.

The J gene is TRBJ2-7, the V gene TRBV28; a weak D match, TRBD2 (5 bases). The ends were cut back, 4 bases at V and 0 bases at J, with 16 bases in the middle. This CDR3 spans 16 amino acids. Germline V gives CDR1 MDHEN, CDR2 SYDVKM. As DNA, the CDR3 is TGTGCCAGCAGTTCTCCGGGGTCGGGGAGCTCCTACGAGCAGTACGTC. Translating it yields CASSSPGSGSSYEQYV.

V and J are TRBV19 and TRBJ1-6; TRBD1 might be the D (5 bases). The CDR3 runs 14 residues. Germline V gene sequence: CDR1 LNHDA, CDR2 SQIVND (reference sequence). The V and J ends lost 1 base and 7 bases respectively, with 8 bases between them. The DNA for the CDR3 is TGTGCCAGTAGTATAGCTGGGGCGAATTCACCCCTCCACTTT. It translates to CASSIAGANSPLHF.

This rearrangement joins TRBV25-1 to TRBJ2-1; TRBD1 agrees at 7 bases. The CDR3 sequence is 16 residues long. The trim removed 6 bases at V and 4 bases at J, leaving 12 bases unmatched. The germline CDR1 and CDR2 sequences are MGHDK and SYGVNS. CDR3 bases: TGTGCCAGCAGCGGGGTGGAGACAGGGTTTTACAATGAGCAGTTCTTC. This codes for CASSGVETGFYNEQFF.

The V and J genes are TRBV6-1 and TRBJ1-6; a weak D match, TRBD1 (6 bases). V lost 10 bases and J 5 bases, leaving 12 bases between the germline ends. This CDR3 has 13 residues. Germline CDR1 is MNHNS and CDR2 is SASEGT. The chain's CDR3 is CAIRGADNSPLHF. The CDR3 nucleotides read TGTGCCATCAGGGGAGCAGATAATTCACCCCTCCACTTT.

This clone was counted only a few times. The chain has TRBV4-3 and TRBJ1-1; D gene unclear. The length of the CDR3 is 14 residues. Deletions cut 6 bases from V and 3 bases from J, with 14 bases between. CDR1 LGHNA and CDR2 YSLEER come from the germline V gene. CDR3 amino acids: CASSQSGFYTEAFF. The CDR3 nucleotides read TGCGCCAGCAGTCAATCCGGGTTTTACACTGAAGCTTTCTTT.

This rearrangement joins TRBV19 to TRBJ1-3; D might be TRBD1 (6 bases). V was shortened by 7 bases and J by 2 bases, with 18 bases between the two germline ends. The germline V gene encodes CDR1 LNHDA and CDR2 SQIVND (reference sequence). This CDR3 spans 16 amino acids. The CDR3 sequence is CASKGSRGPPGNTIYF. The CDR3, as DNA: TGTGCCAGTAAGGGGAGCAGGGGACCTCCTGGAAACACCATATATTTT. The full variable domain, completed using reference TRBV19 and TRBJ1-3, is DGGITQSPKYLFRKEGQNVTLSCEQNLNHDAMYWYRQDPGQGLRLIYYSQIVNDFQKGDIAEGYSVSREKKESFPLTVTSAQKNPTAFYLCASKGSRGPPGNTIYFGEGSWLTVV.

This clone was counted a single time. The gene calls are TRBV5-4 and TRBJ2-5, with 9 bases that match TRBD1. This CDR3 region has 15 residues. Germline V gene lookup returns CDR1 SGHNT and CDR2 YYREEE (reference sequence). Germline trimming cut 4 bases from V and 5 bases from J; bases unmatched to any gene: 9. The CDR3 spells CASSIGQGLRETQYF. CDR3 in DNA: TGTGCCAGCAGCATCGGACAGGGGTTGAGGGAGACCCAGTACTTC.

The genes are TRBV10-3 and TRBJ2-3, with 8 bases fitting TRBD2. The length of the CDR3 is 16 residues. Germline CDR1 is ENHRY and CDR2 is SYGVKD. The J segment lost 5 bases and the V segment lost 3 bases, leaving 10 bases of the junction unmatched. The CDR3 loop reads CAISDYGGGPVDTQYF. The CDR3 DNA sequence: TGTGCCATCAGTGACTACGGGGGGGGGCCGGTAGATACGCAGTATTTT.

The chain recombines TRBV2 with TRBJ2-7, with a possible D match to TRBD2 (6 bases). Germline CDR1 and CDR2: SNHLY and FYNNEI. The CDR3 is 12 amino acids. Between the trimmed V and J ends, which lost 8 bases and 1 base, there was a span of 9 bases. The chain's CDR3 is CASGGDSYEQYV. In nucleotides, the CDR3 is TGTGCCAGCGGCGGGGATTCCTACGAGCAGTACGTC.

V usage is TRBV5-4 and J usage is TRBJ1-1, with TRBD1 matching over 9 bases. Germline CDR1 reads SGHNT; CDR2 reads YYREEE (reference sequence). The CDR3 has 14 residues. The ends lost 2 bases at V and 6 bases at J; junction bases unmatched: 5. CDR3 region: CASSLRDRAAEAFF. Written as DNA, the CDR3 is TGTGCCAGCAGCTTAAGGGACAGGGCTGCTGAAGCTTTCTTT.

The sample holds a few counts of this clone. The V call is TRBV19, the J call TRBJ1-4; 8 nucleotides align to TRBD1. Germline CDR1 and CDR2: LNHDA and SQIVND (reference sequence). The V segment lost 6 bases and the J segment 8 bases; nucleotides outside the gene matches: 8. The CDR3 sequence is 14 residues long. This CDR3 reads CASRKTGVGEKLFF. CDR3 DNA: TGTGCCAGTAGAAAGACAGGGGTCGGAGAAAAACTGTTTTTT. Filled out from reference TRBV19 and TRBJ1-4, the complete variable domain reads DGGITQSPKYLFRKEGQNVTLSCEQNLNHDAMYWYRQDPGQGLRLIYYSQIVNDFQKGDIAEGYSVSREKKESFPLTVTSAQKNPTAFYLCASRKTGVGEKLFFGSGTQLSVL.

This clone was detected only once. The chain joins TRBV28 to TRBJ2-3; D perhaps matches TRBD1 (5 bases). Germline CDR1 MDHEN, CDR2 SYDVKM. This CDR3 has 19 amino acids. V was pared by 4 bases and J by 0 bases, with 23 bases between. The CDR3 loop reads CASSSEGVGRQGSTDTQYF. CDR3 in DNA: TGTGCCAGCAGTTCCGAAGGGGTAGGCCGTCAGGGCAGCACAGATACGCAGTATTTT.

The chain uses TRBV10-2 and TRBJ1-1; D remains unclear. Trimming took 10 bases from V and 6 from J, leaving 9 bases between them. This CDR3 region has 10 residues. Germline CDR1 and CDR2: WSHSY and SAAADI. The CDR3 protein is CATGVPEAFF. DNA for the CDR3: TGCGCCACCGGGGTCCCTGAAGCTTTCTTT.

This sequence joins TRBV5-8 and TRBJ2-5; 11 bases fit TRBD2. The CDR3 has 16 residues. Germline V gene data show CDR1 as SGHTS and CDR2 as YDEGEE. The trim removed 1 base at V and 3 bases at J, leaving 5 bases unmatched. The DNA of the CDR3 is TGTGCCAGCAGCTTGCTAGCGGGGGGAAGGGAAGAGACCCAGTACTTC. Translated: CASSLLAGGREETQYF.

V and J are TRBV30 and TRBJ1-2; D not certain. The germline V gene has CDR1 GTSNPN and CDR2 SVGIG (reference sequence). The CDR3 has 13 residues. V was trimmed by 4 bases and J by 3 bases, leaving 12 bases between them. CDR3 loop: CAWTMDWDYGYTF. The CDR3, as DNA: TGTGCCTGGACCATGGACTGGGACTATGGCTACACCTTC. Complete variable domain (other parts from reference TRBV30 and TRBJ1-2): SQTIHQWPATLVQPVGSPLSLECTVEGTSNPNLYWYRQAAGRGLQLLFYSVGIGQISSEVPQNLSASRPQDRQFILSSKKLLLSDSGFYLCAWTMDWDYGYTFGSGTRLTVV.

This CDR3 is CATSRPGQGYQPQHF. Here the CDR3 DNA reads TGTGCCACCAGCAGACCCGGACAGGGTTATCAGCCCCAGCATTTT. The rearrangement joins TRBV15 to TRBJ1-5; 8 nucleotides agree with TRBD1. Losses at the gene ends were 2 bases for V and 5 bases for J; bases not matched to a gene: 5. This CDR3 is 15 amino acids long. Looked up from germline, CDR1 is LNHNV and CDR2 is YYDKDF (reference sequence).

This rearrangement joins TRBV18 to TRBJ1-2; possibly TRBD1 for D (6 bases). Germline-derived CDR1 and CDR2 are KGHSH and LQKENI. The CDR3 extends over 15 amino acids. V lost 2 bases and J lost 5, with 15 bases in between. This CDR3 reads CASSPFRGREYGYTF. DNA of the CDR3: TGTGCCAGCTCACCATTCAGGGGACGTGAATATGGCTACACCTTC.

The rearrangement joins TRBV2 to TRBJ2-3; perhaps TRBD1 as D (6 bases). CDR3 size: 17 residues. Germline assignment: CDR1 SNHLY and CDR2 FYNNEI. V was trimmed by 4 bases and J by 5 bases, leaving 22 bases between them. The CDR3 region has the DNA TGTGCCAGCAGTGCGGAAGGGGGTGGACAGTCGTTAGATACGCAGTATTTT. Translated, it gives CASSAEGGGQSLDTQYF.

The chain carries TRBV27 and TRBJ2-5, with 8 nucleotides matching TRBD2. Per germline, CDR1 MNHEY and CDR2 SMNVEV (reference sequence). The J segment lost 4 bases and the V segment lost 3 bases, leaving 10 bases of the junction unmatched. The CDR3 is made up of 16 amino acids. The CDR3 DNA is TGTGCCAGCAGTTTCACGGGACTAGGAGATCGAGAGACCCAGTACTTC. It yields the protein CASSFTGLGDRETQYF.

V gene TRBV5-1 combines with J gene TRBJ1-2, with D possibly TRBD1 on 6 matching bases. V lost 0 bases and J lost 8, with 17 bases in between. CDR3 length equals 15 residues. Germline V CDR1 and CDR2: SGHRS, YFSETQ. The CDR3 DNA is TGCGCCAGCAGCTTGGAGATTGCAGGGGCCGGCGGCTACACCTTC. It translates to CASSLEIAGAGGYTF.

This sequence joins TRBV28 and TRBJ1-5; D remains unclear. Germline V lookup: CDR1 MDHEN, CDR2 SYDVKM. This CDR3 comprises 15 residues. Trimming took 3 bases from V and 0 from J, leaving 9 bases between them. The chain's CDR3 is CASSLALGSNQPQHF. CDR3 coding DNA: TGTGCCAGCAGTTTGGCCCTTGGTAGCAATCAGCCCCAGCATTTT.